The sample holds a few counts of the clone carrying this TCR beta chain. No antigen is known for it. One end of the junction fails to match germline, which may point to a read error. Unique molecular identifiers were used to barcode this TCRbeta library. One entry per CDR3 protein, called by TCRdb with MiXCR from the PCR reads. The data contain 350,000 to 500,000 distinct CDR3 sequences, approximately 41% of them seen just once; the ten biggest clones take up approximately 30%. These data are taken from a study of T-cell reconstitution after alpha-beta-depleted transplantation in children. Study outcomes and limitations: There were some patients whose high TCRbeta diversity at day 60 came from surviving recipient T cells and thymic progenitors. At the one-year point after transplant, T-cell counts and TCRbeta diversity were found to come mostly from T cells that had been newly produced. About two months after transplant, alpha-beta T cells reportedly came from several hundred expanded graft clones.

The sequence was collected from a girl aged 2 to 10 with aplastic anemia, due to receive a stem cell transplant. This specimen was PBMCs, taken before TCRalphabeta/CD19-depleted stem cell transplant.

The CDR3 spells CASSLKGGQGDGYTF. The CDR3 DNA is TGTGCCAGCAGTCTGAAGGGAGGGCAGGGAGATGGTTACACCTTC. V and J are TRBV12-3 or TRBV12-4 and TRBJ1-2, with D perhaps matching TRBD1 (5 bases). This CDR3 region has 15 residues.